Below, 3 T cell receptor beta chains from the same sample are listed, as sequenced in a study of tumor-infiltrating lymphocytes in primary liver carcinoma. The tissue used was unsorted bulk material of 20-30 mg. RNA and DNA were co-extracted from it with the AllPrep DNA/RNA mini kit. With a constant-region primer, TCR beta cDNA was made from approximately 500 ng of total RNA. Libraries of TCR beta came from three nested multiplex PCR rounds with slightly modified ARM-PCR. Each of the first two PCR rounds ran roughly 9 cycles with TRBV1-TRBV30 forward and C-beta reverse primers. TCRdb called the multiplex PCR reads again in MiXCR, with one record for every CDR3 protein. Seen here are about 64,000 distinct CDR3 sequences, over 60% observed once, and the top ten hold 40%. Sequences were obtained from liver tumor tissue from sampling region 4. As for subset: tumor region T4, right-lateral pole. The receptors derive from a man aged 35 to 55 with primary liver carcinoma and hepatitis B virus infection.

Concerning this clonotype: As the CDR3 is not closed by the conserved phenylalanine or tryptophan, this likely results from a read error. The chain uses TRBV7-8 and TRBJ2-3, with D perhaps matching TRBD2 (6 bases). Per the germline V gene, CDR1 is SGHVS and CDR2 is FQNEAQ. CDR3 size: 13 residues. CDR3 in amino acids: CASWGVDEDTQYP. CDR3 in DNA: TGTGCCAGCTGGGGGGTGGACGAGGATACACAGTATCCT.

Turning to this clonotype: This may arise from a read error, as a much more abundant clone is one base away. The chain uses TRBV5-1 and TRBJ2-1; D may match TRBD1 or TRBD2 (6 bases each). The CDR3 consists of 15 residues. Germline-derived CDR1 and CDR2 are SGHRS and YFSETQ. CDR3: CANRVGGNRRDEQLF. In DNA, the CDR3 is TGCGCCAACAGGGTTGGCGGGAACCGCAGGGATGAGCAGCTCTTC.

Concerning this clonotype: Sequence at one end of the junction differs from germline and may be a read error. CDR3 loop: CASSFKGPLDNEQFF. The CDR3 coding sequence is TGTGCCAGTAGCTTCAAGGGACCGCTGGACAATGAGCAGTTCTTC. The rearrangement links TRBV11-1 to TRBJ2-1, with D perhaps matching TRBD1 or TRBD2 (5 bases each). CDR1 SGHAT and CDR2 FQDESV come from the germline V gene (reference sequence). The CDR3 extends over 15 amino acids.